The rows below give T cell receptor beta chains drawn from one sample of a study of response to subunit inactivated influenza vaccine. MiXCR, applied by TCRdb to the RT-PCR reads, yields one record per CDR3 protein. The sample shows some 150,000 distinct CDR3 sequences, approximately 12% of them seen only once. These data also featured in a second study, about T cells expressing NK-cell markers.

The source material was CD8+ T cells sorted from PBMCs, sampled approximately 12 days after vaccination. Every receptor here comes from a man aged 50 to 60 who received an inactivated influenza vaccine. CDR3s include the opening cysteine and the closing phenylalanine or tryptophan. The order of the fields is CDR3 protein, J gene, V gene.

cdr3_aa: CASSPGGGRAEAFF
j_call: TRBJ1-1
v_call: TRBV7-9

cdr3_aa: CSARAPQINEKLFF
j_call: TRBJ1-4
v_call: TRBV20-1

cdr3_aa: CASSRGQGTEAFF
j_call: TRBJ1-1
v_call: TRBV14

cdr3_aa: CASSRQGSTNEKLFF
j_call: TRBJ1-4
v_call: TRBV9

cdr3_aa: CASSSWTGWAYGYTF
j_call: TRBJ1-2
v_call: TRBV9

cdr3_aa: CASSFGQTYEQYF
j_call: TRBJ2-7
v_call: TRBV11-2

cdr3_aa: CASSLAGTGIGYTF
j_call: TRBJ1-2
v_call: TRBV12-3/TRBV12-4

cdr3_aa: CSARDLTGGSPLHF
j_call: TRBJ1-6
v_call: TRBV20-1

cdr3_aa: CASSQEVQGAYEQYF
j_call: TRBJ2-7
v_call: TRBV4-3

cdr3_aa: CASTYPGRTNTGELFF
j_call: TRBJ2-2
v_call: TRBV7-2